A selection of T cell receptor beta chains follows, all from one sample in a study of chemoradiotherapy in HPV16-positive cancers. Clones were sequenced by immunoSEQ multiplex PCR, and TCRdb holds only the in-frame ones, with some missing. The sample has fewer than 6,500 clones; approximately 82% are singletons. The material was tumor tissue, obtained from a patient who underwent chemoradiotherapy. These receptors came from a human donor with HPV-associated anogenital cancer. Each CDR3 is given with its conserved first and last residue. The D gene is left open where the match is weak. Clone sizes are given selectively: once, few, many, or a class where the clone is expanded.

>TRBJ1-5|.|.|TRBV6-4
CASSVRTSSNQPQHF
TGTGCCAGCAGTGTCCGGACATCTAGCAATCAGCCCCAGCATTTT
>TRBJ1-2|.|few|TRBV2
CASSESGPTNYGYTF
TGTGCCAGCAGTGAATCGGGCCCAACTAACTATGGCTACACCTTC
>TRBJ1-1|TRBD1|.|TRBV29-1
CSATGQGTEAFF
TGCAGCGCTACGGGACAGGGGACTGAAGCTTTCTTT
>TRBJ2-2|TRBD1|.|TRBV7-8
CASSNSPGQGNTGELFF
TGTGCCAGCAGCAACTCACCGGGACAGGGTAACACCGGGGAGCTGTTTTTT
>TRBJ1-2|TRBD1|once|TRBV15
CATSGTRQGSGYTF
TGTGCCACCAGCGGGACCCGACAGGGGTCCGGCTACACCTTC
>TRBJ2-3|.|.|TRBV6-6
CASSLRLGTDTQYF
TGTGCCAGCAGTTTGAGACTCGGCACAGATACGCAGTATTTT
>TRBJ2-5|TRBD2|.|TRBV30
CAWSVRAGGPAFGTQYF
TGTGCCTGGAGTGTACGAGCGGGGGGGCCGGCGTTTGGGACCCAGTACTTC
>TRBJ2-7|.|.|TRBV25-1
CASRRTATLDEQYF
TGTGCCAGCAGGAGGACCGCCACACTGGACGAGCAGTACTTC
>TRBJ2-1|.|once|TRBV19
CASSIDGGNEQFF
TGTGCCAGTAGTATAGACGGTGGGAATGAGCAGTTCTTC
>TRBJ2-5|.|.|TRBV18
CASSPRQQETQYF
TGTGCCAGCTCACCCCGACAGCAAGAGACCCAGTACTTC